One sample yielded the 21 T cell receptor beta chains listed below, sequenced in a study of low-dose radiotherapy and immunotherapy resistance in tumors. TRAV- and TRBV-specific primers, spanning alpha and beta chains, primed first-strand cDNA. TCR amplification ran roughly 20 PCR cycles using constant-region and V-primer adapter primers. Each CDR3 protein is one row after TCRdb ran MiXCR on the reads. The sample includes tens of thousands of distinct CDR3 sequences, more than 20% of them seen just once. Sample time point: after trial treatment. Treatment given: LDRT plus nivolumab, ipilimumab, low-dose cyclophosphamide and aspirin (RACIN trial). Source: PBMCs, taken after low-dose radiotherapy plus immunotherapy. The receptors were gathered from a female donor with ovarian cancer.

In this sample, this clonotype turned up many times. V is TRBV19 and J is TRBJ1-1, with D perhaps matching TRBD1 (5 bases). This CDR3 contains 14 residues. V lost 8 bases, J lost 5 bases, and 18 bases lay in between. Germline V gene lookup returns CDR1 LNHDA and CDR2 SQIVND (reference sequence). The CDR3 region has the DNA TGTGCCAGTTTGTCTTGGGGGGAAAGGACTGAAGCTTTCTTT. Translated, it gives CASLSWGERTEAFF.

The J gene is TRBJ1-5, the V gene TRBV27; D gene ambiguous. The CDR3 is made up of 13 amino acids. Germline lookup yields CDR1 MNHEY and CDR2 SMNVEV (reference sequence). V was clipped by 3 bases and J by 8 bases, with 11 bases between them. The CDR3 region has the DNA TGTGCCAGCAGTTTCTCAGCCGGGGAGCCCCAGCATTTT. This codes for CASSFSAGEPQHF.

This clonotype was counted many times. V usage is TRBV12-3 or TRBV12-4 and J usage is TRBJ1-1; unclear D gene. CDR3 size: 13 residues. V gave up 6 bases and J gave up 5 bases, with 13 bases separating them. The CDR3 coding sequence is TGTGCCAGCAGCCGTGCCCAAGGGACTGAAGCTTTCTTT. It is translated as CASSRAQGTEAFF.

This clonotype was counted at least ten times. V is TRBV7-2 and J is TRBJ2-1, with 11 bases aligning to TRBD1. Germline CDR1 is SGHTA and CDR2 is FQGNSA. Germline trimming cut 5 bases from V and 6 bases from J; bases unmatched to any gene: 9. The CDR3 is 16 residues long. The CDR3: CASSLRGTGGSNEQFF. The CDR3 nucleotides are TGTGCCAGCAGCCTGCGTGGGACAGGGGGGAGCAATGAGCAGTTCTTC.

This clonotype was recorded at least ten times. This chain links TRBV5-1 with TRBJ1-1, with D perhaps matching TRBD1 (6 bases). The CDR3 has 13 residues. Germline-derived CDR1 and CDR2 are SGHRS and YFSETQ. Deletions cut 4 bases from V and 7 bases from J, with 14 bases between. DNA of the CDR3: TGCGCCAGCAGCACGGACAGTGTTGGTGAAGCTTTCTTT. Translation: CASSTDSVGEAFF.

A word on this clonotype: It may be a read error: a sequence one base away is much more abundant. It is likely a read error, because the conserved phenylalanine at the end of the CDR3 is missing. The chain joins TRBV29-1 to TRBJ2-7; TRBD1 aligns across 12 bases. V shed 7 bases, J shed 7 bases, and the junction held 5 bases outside the gene matches. CDR1 is SQVTM and CDR2 is ANQGSEA in the germline V gene. The CDR3 extends over 12 amino acids. The CDR3 protein is CSAGTGGEEQYS. The CDR3 DNA is TGCAGCGCAGGGACAGGGGGCGAGGAGCAGTACTCC.

This clonotype was counted a single time. The V gene is TRBV11-1, the J gene TRBJ1-2; D ambiguous. Deletions cut 6 bases from V and 3 bases from J, with 11 bases between. Germline V gene data show CDR1 as SGHAT and CDR2 as FQDESV (reference sequence). This CDR3 is 13 amino acids long. The CDR3 is CASRSSRDYGYTF. The CDR3 nucleotides are TGTGCCAGCAGGTCATCGAGGGACTATGGCTACACCTTC.

This clonotype has at least ten counts. The chain couples TRBV19 to TRBJ2-1; 13 nucleotides agree with TRBD2. Germline assignment: CDR1 LNHDA and CDR2 SQIVND (reference sequence). CDR3 length equals 17 residues. V dropped 4 bases and J dropped 7; count of bases not matched to a gene: 10. CDR3 sequence: CASSTRTSGSRSNEQFF. CDR3 in DNA: TGTGCCAGTAGTACGCGGACTAGCGGGAGTAGATCGAATGAGCAGTTCTTC.

The sample holds many counts of this clonotype. The chain recombines TRBV19 with TRBJ1-4, with 7 bases that match TRBD1. CDR3 length equals 14 residues. Germline V gene sequence: CDR1 LNHDA, CDR2 SQIVND (reference sequence). V lost 3 bases and J lost 4; bases outside the gene matches: 2. Written as DNA, the CDR3 is TGTGCCAGTAGTATGGGACAGCTTAATGAAAAACTGTTTTTT. This codes for CASSMGQLNEKLFF.

This chain uses TRBV7-3 with TRBJ2-3, with 12 positions matching TRBD2. Germline-derived CDR1 and CDR2 are SGHTA and FQGTGA. J gave up 0 bases and V 5 bases, and 9 bases lay outside the gene matches. The CDR3 length is 18 residues. The CDR3 DNA sequence: TGTGCCAGCAGCCTGACTAGCGGGGGAGCCGCTAGCACAGATACGCAGTATTTT. Translation: CASSLTSGGAASTDTQYF.

This clonotype was counted many times. The rearrangement links TRBV6-2 or TRBV6-3 to TRBJ2-3; the D gene could be TRBD1 or TRBD2 (5 bases each). CDR1 and CDR2 (germline): MNHEY, SVGEGT. V lost 2 bases and J lost 7, with 7 bases in between. This CDR3 is 12 amino acids long. The CDR3 is CASSYRGHTQYF. CDR3 DNA sequence: TGTGCCAGCAGTTACCGGGGACATACGCAGTATTTT.

This chain links TRBV6-2 or TRBV6-3 with TRBJ2-1; 13 bases agree with TRBD2. The CDR3 sequence is 19 residues long. CDR1 and CDR2 (germline): MNHEY, SVGEGT. With 2 bases clipped from V and 8 bases from J, the junction kept 15 bases outside the gene matches. CDR3 DNA: TGTGCCAGCAGTTACCCAGAAGGACTAGCGGGAGTATCTTCGGATGAGCAGTTCTTC. Protein product: CASSYPEGLAGVSSDEQFF.

In its sample, this clonotype was seen many times. The rearrangement joins TRBV10-3 to TRBJ2-7, with 8 bases that match TRBD2. This CDR3 has 15 residues. The V segment lost 4 bases and the J segment 2 bases; nucleotides outside the gene matches: 7. Germline V lookup: CDR1 ENHRY, CDR2 SYGVKD. CDR3 DNA sequence: TGTGCCATCAGTGGGGGGGCGGGAGGTACCTACGAGCAGTACTTC. Translated: CAISGGAGGTYEQYF.

The genes are TRBV29-1 and TRBJ2-3; TRBD2 agrees at 7 bases. CDR3 length: 12 residues. The V gene's germline CDR1 is SQVTM and CDR2 ANQGSEA. After removal of 3 bases from V and 6 bases from J, the junction contained 3 bases not matched to a gene. The CDR3 DNA is TGCAGCGTTGATCCCGGGAGGGATACGCAGTATTTT. It is translated as CSVDPGRDTQYF.

The sample holds many counts of this clonotype. This chain links TRBV15 with TRBJ2-5, with D maybe TRBD1 (8 bases). Germline loops: CDR1 LNHNV, CDR2 YYDKDF (reference sequence). CDR3 size: 17 residues. The germline V and J ends were trimmed by 0 bases and 3 bases, with 17 bases remaining between them. The CDR3 DNA reads TGTGCCACCAGCAGAGATCTAGCGGCAGGGGGCAAAGAGACCCAGTACTTC. Translating it yields CATSRDLAAGGKETQYF. Based on the CDR3 plus reference TRBV15 and TRBJ2-5, the full variable domain is DAMVIQNPRYQVTQFGKPVTLSCSQTLNHNVMYWYQQKSSQAPKLLFHYYDKDFNNEADTPDNFQSRRPNTSFCFLDIRSPGLGDTAMYLCATSRDLAAGGKETQYFGPGTRLLVL.

This clonotype was picked up many times. The rearrangement links TRBV20-1 to TRBJ1-4, with a tentative D call TRBD1 (5 bases). V was trimmed by 1 base and J by 8 bases, leaving 14 bases between them. This CDR3 is built from 14 residues. Germline CDR1 reads DFQATT; CDR2 reads SNEGSKA (reference sequence). The CDR3 region has the DNA TGCAGTGCTAGAGGGACAAGCAAGCGGGAAAAACTGTTTTTT. It codes for CSARGTSKREKLFF.

This clonotype was observed at least ten times. The chain carries TRBV7-2 and TRBJ2-7; 8 bases match TRBD2. The junction had 7 bases not matched to a gene; V was cut back by 5 bases and J by 1 base. This CDR3 has 15 amino acids. CDR1 is SGHTA and CDR2 is FQGNSA in the germline V gene. CDR3 nucleotide sequence: TGTGCCAGCAGCCGGGGGGGAGGGAAGTCCTACGAGCAGTACTTC. It yields the protein CASSRGGGKSYEQYF.

The CDR3 is CASSLRARPEGGYTF. The CDR3 region has the DNA TGTGCCAGCAGCTTAAGGGCCCGTCCCGAGGGCGGCTACACCTTC. This chain joins TRBV11-2 and TRBJ1-2; D unresolved. Trimming removed 2 bases at V and 8 bases at J, with 18 bases between. CDR1 SGHAT and CDR2 FQNNGV come from the germline V gene. There are 15 residues in the CDR3.

Many counts were recorded for this clonotype. V gene TRBV5-6 combines with J gene TRBJ1-2; D call uncertain. CDR3 length equals 14 residues. Trimming removed 0 bases at V and 3 bases at J, with 9 bases between. Germline CDR1 SGHDT, CDR2 YYEEEE. In nucleotides, the CDR3 is TGTGCCAGCAGCTTGGACGGTTTAGACTATGGCTACACCTTC. It translates to CASSLDGLDYGYTF.

This clonotype appeared many times. The chain has TRBV3-1 and TRBJ2-3, with D unclear. Germline assignment: CDR1 LGHDT and CDR2 YNNKEL (reference sequence). V was clipped by 0 bases and J by 3 bases, with 4 bases between them. The CDR3 consists of 13 residues. CDR3 sequence: CASSQDRTDTQYF. The CDR3 region has the DNA TGTGCCAGCAGCCAAGATCGAACAGATACGCAGTATTTT.

This clonotype was seen repeatedly, ten times or more. The chain is built from TRBV5-8 and TRBJ1-1; 10 bases align to TRBD1. V trimming: 3 bases; J trimming: 0 bases; junction bases outside the gene matches: 5. CDR3 length: 16 amino acids. Germline CDR1 reads SGHTS; CDR2 reads YDEGEE. The DNA of the CDR3 is TGTGCCAGCAGCTCCGGGACAGGGGTCATGAACACTGAAGCTTTCTTT. Encoded protein: CASSSGTGVMNTEAFF.